This paragraph reports one T cell receptor beta chain. No antigen is known for it. TCRdb passed the RT-PCR reads through MiXCR, listing each CDR3 protein once. The sample contains approximately 300,000 distinct CDR3 sequences, 20% to 25% of which appear only once. The CDR3 is made up of 14 amino acids. Germline V lookup: CDR1 KGHSH, CDR2 LQKENI. Trimming took 7 bases from V and 4 from J, leaving 14 bases between them. This specimen belongs to a study of response to subunit inactivated influenza vaccine. Study-wide findings and caveats: New T cells are recruited in small numbers by each seasonal influenza vaccination, according to the authors' suggestion.

The chain combines TRBV18 with TRBJ1-3; D remains unclear. This receptor was taken from a man aged 45-69 years who received an inactivated influenza vaccine. The sample consisted of PBMCs from blood, taken about 19 months after vaccination. DNA of the CDR3: TGTGCCAGCTTTCGCGGAGGGCTCGGAAACACCATATATTTT. It encodes CASFRGGLGNTIYF.